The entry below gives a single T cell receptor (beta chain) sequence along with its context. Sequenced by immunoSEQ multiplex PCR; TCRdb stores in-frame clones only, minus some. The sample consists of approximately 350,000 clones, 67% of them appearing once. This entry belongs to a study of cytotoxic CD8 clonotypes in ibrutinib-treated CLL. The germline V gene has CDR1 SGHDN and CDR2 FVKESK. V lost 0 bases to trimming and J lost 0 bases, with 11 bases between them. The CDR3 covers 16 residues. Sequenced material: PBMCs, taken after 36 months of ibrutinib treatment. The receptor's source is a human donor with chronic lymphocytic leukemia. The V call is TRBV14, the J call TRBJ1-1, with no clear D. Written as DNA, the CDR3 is TGTGCCAGCAGCCAAGATGGGTTTAGATTGAACACTGAAGCTTTCTTT. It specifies CASSQDGFRLNTEAFF.